These 15 T cell receptor beta chains were sequenced from one sample in a study of T cell repertoires in cytomegalovirus infection. TCRdb re-called the reads through MiXCR, storing one row per CDR3 protein. The data show approximately 120,000 distinct CDR3 sequences, about 28% seen once. No antigens are known for them. Sequences were derived from CD8+ T cells from cultured PBMCs, sampled from culture after CMV antigen stimulation. These receptors all come from a human donor in good health (CMV status not recorded). Some clones in this sample may be carry-over from other donors' samples.

This clonotype was seen a handful of times. V usage is TRBV29-1 and J usage is TRBJ1-2; weak D call: TRBD1 (5 bases). The CDR3 has 13 residues. The germline gives CDR1 SQVTM, CDR2 ANQGSEA. Trimming pared 5 bases from V and 8 bases from J, leaving 18 bases between. In DNA, the CDR3 is TGCAGCGTTTGGGAGGGACTCCTAAGAGGCTACACCTTC. It translates to CSVWEGLLRGYTF.

The gene calls are TRBV7-6 and TRBJ2-1; D gene unclear. V lost 1 base and J lost 0, with 10 bases in between. Germline CDR1 is SGHVS and CDR2 is FNYEAQ. The CDR3 is 16 amino acids. CDR3 loop: CASSLVRPSSYNEQFF. For the CDR3, the DNA is TGTGCCAGCAGCTTAGTACGTCCCAGCTCCTACAATGAGCAGTTCTTC.

V usage is TRBV7-9 and J usage is TRBJ2-6; D is unclear. The CDR3 is 13 amino acids. Trimming left V 5 bases short and J 2 bases short, with 4 bases between. The germline V gene encodes CDR1 SEHNR and CDR2 FQNEAQ (reference sequence). CDR3 sequence (DNA): TGTGCCAGCAGCCCGGCTGGGGCCAACGTCCTGACTTTC. It translates to CASSPAGANVLTF. Together with reference TRBV7-9 and TRBJ2-6, the CDR3 gives the full variable domain: DTGVSQNPRHKITKRGQNVTFRCDPISEHNRLYWYRQTLGQGPEFLTYFQNEAQLEKSRLLSDRFSAERPKGSFSTLEIQRTEQGDSAMYLCASSPAGANVLTFGAGSRLTVL.

J is TRBJ1-1 and V is TRBV5-4, with a tentative D call TRBD1 (5 bases). Germline V CDR1 and CDR2: SGHNT, YYREEE (reference sequence). The CDR3 extends over 14 amino acids. Trimming shortened V by 2 bases and J by 3 bases, and 11 bases separated the two germline ends. CDR3: CASSFSRVYTEAFF. The CDR3 region has the DNA TGTGCCAGCAGCTTCAGCAGGGTGTACACTGAAGCTTTCTTT.

This chain uses TRBV5-4 with TRBJ1-1; D is unresolved. Germline CDR1 reads SGHNT; CDR2 reads YYREEE (reference sequence). The CDR3 contains 13 residues. Trimming removed 10 bases at V and 6 bases at J, with 19 bases between. The CDR3 coding sequence is TGTGCCGACGCGGATTGGGGTGTTGCTGAAGCTTTCTTT. As protein: CADADWGVAEAFF. The full variable domain, in which reference TRBV5-4 and TRBJ1-1 provide the parts outside the CDR3, is ETGVTQSPTHLIKTRGQQVTLRCSSQSGHNTVSWYQQALGQGPQFIFQYYREEENGRGNFPPRFSGLQFPNYSSELNVNALELDDSALYLCADADWGVAEAFFGQGTRLTVV.

V is TRBV7-8 and J is TRBJ2-1, with D unclear. The germline V gene encodes CDR1 SGHVS and CDR2 FQNEAQ. The CDR3 has 13 residues. Trimming removed 5 bases at V and 2 bases at J, with 7 bases between. The CDR3 sequence: CASSPSPYNEQFF. The CDR3 DNA is TGTGCCAGCAGCCCTTCCCCCTACAATGAGCAGTTCTTC.

This clonotype has a single count. This chain links TRBV6-5 with TRBJ2-3; 8 bases are a match to TRBD2. Unmatched junction bases numbered 8, after V lost 2 bases and J lost 4 bases. From germline, CDR1 is MNHEY and CDR2 SVGAGI. This CDR3 spans 16 amino acids. The chain's CDR3 is CASSYVAGGAPDTQYF. The CDR3 coding sequence is TGTGCCAGCAGTTACGTGGCCGGGGGGGCACCAGATACGCAGTATTTT.

This clonotype was counted only a few times. An end of the junction differs from the germline gene, which may be a read error. V is TRBV28 and J is TRBJ2-1; possibly TRBD2 for D (5 bases). From germline, CDR1 is MDHEN and CDR2 SYDVKM. This CDR3 comprises 11 residues. The CDR3 bases are TGTGCCAGCCAGGAAATCGGGGAGCTGTTCTTC. Translation: CASQEIGELFF.

The table lists this clonotype with many counts. J is TRBJ2-3 and V is TRBV12-3 or TRBV12-4; 12 bases match TRBD2. The ends lost 8 bases at V and 5 bases at J; junction bases unmatched: 20. The CDR3 is 19 residues long. CDR3 in DNA: TGTGCCAGCTACCCATCAGGGGGACGGCTAGCGGGGGGGGGAGATACGCAGTATTTT. As protein: CASYPSGGRLAGGGDTQYF.

The rearrangement uses TRBV7-6 and TRBJ2-2; D is uncertain. Per the germline V gene, CDR1 is SGHVS and CDR2 is FNYEAQ. This CDR3 has 12 amino acids. V was cut by 5 bases and J by 2 bases, with 3 bases left in between. The CDR3 loop is CASSENTGELFF. The CDR3 DNA is TGTGCCAGCAGCGAAAACACCGGGGAGCTGTTTTTT.

V gene TRBV27 combines with J gene TRBJ2-2; tentatively, D is TRBD1 (6 bases). CDR3 size: 16 residues. V dropped 4 bases and J dropped 1 base, with 13 bases sitting between them. Germline V gene lookup returns CDR1 MNHEY and CDR2 SMNVEV (reference sequence). Written as DNA, the CDR3 is TGTGCCAGCAGTTACTCGGCAGGGGAGAACACCGGGGAGCTGTTTTTT. Amino acid sequence: CASSYSAGENTGELFF.

This clonotype has only a few counts. V is TRBV12-3 or TRBV12-4 and J is TRBJ1-6; D unclear. V gave up 5 bases and J gave up 8 bases, with 10 bases separating them. This CDR3 region has 13 residues. CDR3 coding DNA: TGTGCCAGCAGTGTACCAGGAGATTCACCCCTCCACTTT. As protein: CASSVPGDSPLHF.

The chain uses TRBV29-1 and TRBJ1-1, with D possibly matching TRBD1 (5 bases). This CDR3 is 13 amino acids long. Germline CDR1 is SQVTM and CDR2 is ANQGSEA. V lost 6 bases to trimming and J lost 11 bases, with 22 bases between them. For the CDR3, the DNA is TGCAGCGTAGAGGGACTATCCGAGAGAGGCGCTTTCTTT. Translating it yields CSVEGLSERGAFF.

This sequence joins TRBV20-1 and TRBJ2-7; D is perhaps TRBD1 (6 bases). The V end was cut by 1 base, the J end by 2 bases, with 12 bases between. The CDR3 totals 14 residues. Germline V gene lookup returns CDR1 DFQATT and CDR2 SNEGSKA (reference sequence). CDR3 DNA sequence: TGCAGTGCTAGAGGAGAAGACAGGACCTACGAGCAGTACTTC. Translated, it gives CSARGEDRTYEQYF.

The chain has TRBV7-8 and TRBJ1-2; possibly TRBD1 for D (5 bases). The CDR3 has 12 residues. Looked up from germline, CDR1 is SGHVS and CDR2 is FQNEAQ. V was shortened by 8 bases and J by 6 bases, with 13 bases between the two germline ends. In nucleotides, the CDR3 is TGTGCCAGCTTTCGGGGGGACGATGGCTACACCTTC. Translated: CASFRGDDGYTF. The full variable domain, completed using reference TRBV7-8 and TRBJ1-2, is GAGVSQSPRYKVAKRGQDVALRCDPISGHVSLFWYQQALGQGPEFLTYFQNEAQLDKSGLPSDRFFAERPEGSVSTLKIQRTQQEDSAVYLCASFRGDDGYTFGSGTRLTVV.